The 18 T cell receptor beta chains reported below all come from one sample, sequenced in a study of vaccination and CD4 T cells after COVID-19. The treatment denotes: approximately nine-day PBMC culture with coronavirus spike peptide pools or control peptides (ViraFEST assay). Researchers used the Oncomine TCR Beta short-read assay to sequence DNA from cultured CD4+ T cells. MiXCR, run by TCRdb on the PCR reads, gives a single entry per CDR3 protein. Of more than 4,500 distinct CDR3 sequences listed, approximately 48% are singletons. Their antigens remain unidentified. The sample comprised CD4+ T cells from blood, cultured in vitro. The receptors come from a human donor who had recovered from COVID-19.

The chain recombines TRBV11-3 with TRBJ2-7, with D tentatively TRBD1 or TRBD2 (5 bases each). The CDR3 spans 13 residues. The germline CDR1 and CDR2 sequences are SGHNT and YENEEA. Trimming removed 4 bases at V and 3 bases at J, with 10 bases between. The CDR3 protein is CASSSGTVYEQYF. The CDR3 region has the DNA TGTGCCAGCAGCTCCGGGACGGTCTACGAGCAGTACTTC. Full variable domain (rest looked up from reference TRBV11-3 and TRBJ2-7): EAGVVQSPRYKIIEKKQPVAFWCNPISGHNTLYWYLQNLGQGPELLIRYENEEAVDDSQLPKDRFSAERLKGVDSTLKIQPAELGDSAVYLCASSSGTVYEQYFGPGTRLTVT.

This clonotype came up a few times. The V and J genes are TRBV24-1 and TRBJ2-2; 9 nucleotides agree with TRBD1. The length of the CDR3 is 15 residues. CDR1 is KGHDR and CDR2 is SFDVKD in the germline V gene. V was clipped by 7 bases and J by 4 bases; unmatched bases: 6. In nucleotides, the CDR3 is TGTGCCACCAGCCGGGGGACAGGGTTCACCGGGGAGCTGTTTTTT. Translation gives CATSRGTGFTGELFF.

The rearrangement uses TRBV19 and TRBJ1-2; no reliable D call. Trimming took 3 bases from V and 6 from J, leaving 23 bases between them. Germline CDR1 and CDR2: LNHDA and SQIVND (reference sequence). The CDR3 contains 17 residues. CDR3 sequence reads: CASSMSPGTTMSDGYTF. In nucleotides, the CDR3 is TGTGCCAGTAGTATGAGCCCGGGTACAACTATGTCGGATGGCTACACCTTC. The full variable domain, completed using reference TRBV19 and TRBJ1-2, is DGGITQSPKYLFRKEGQNVTLSCEQNLNHDAMYWYRQDPGQGLRLIYYSQIVNDFQKGDIAEGYSVSREKKESFPLTVTSAQKNPTAFYLCASSMSPGTTMSDGYTFGSGTRLTVV.

This clonotype has just one count. This chain connects TRBV10-3 to TRBJ1-6, with D possibly being TRBD1 (5 bases). Trimming took off 7 bases at V and 8 bases at J, with 12 bases between the two ends. There are 13 residues in the CDR3. Germline lookup yields CDR1 ENHRY and CDR2 SYGVKD. CDR3 bases: TGTGCCATCAAACAGGCAGTGGATTCACCCCTCCACTTT. Translation: CAIKQAVDSPLHF.

The J gene is TRBJ1-3, the V gene TRBV2, with D unclear. Germline CDR1 is SNHLY and CDR2 is FYNNEI. This CDR3 contains 15 residues. V was clipped by 10 bases and J by 2 bases, with 18 bases between them. The CDR3 protein is CATAIRFEPGNTIYF. CDR3 sequence (DNA): TGTGCCACCGCAATCCGATTTGAGCCTGGAAACACCATATATTTT.

Sample share makes this clonotype large. The CDR3 loop is CASSSRQGGWNGYTF. The CDR3 bases are TGTGCCAGCAGTTCTAGGCAGGGTGGATGGAATGGCTACACCTTC. The rearrangement joins TRBV27 to TRBJ1-2; TRBD1 is a possible D gene (5 bases). The V end was cut by 4 bases, the J end by 6 bases, with 18 bases between. The length of the CDR3 is 15 residues. Germline CDR1 is MNHEY and CDR2 is SMNVEV (reference sequence).

This chain connects TRBV10-3 to TRBJ2-1; 10 nucleotides agree with TRBD2. The CDR3 covers 14 residues. Germline CDR1 reads ENHRY; CDR2 reads SYGVKD. Trimming removed 7 bases from V and 6 bases from J; junction bases left unmatched: 6. CDR3 in amino acids: CAIMSGGAGNEQFF. The CDR3, as DNA: TGTGCCATCATGAGCGGGGGGGCAGGCAATGAGCAGTTCTTC.

The chain has TRBV7-9 and TRBJ1-4; no reliable D call. Deletions cut 5 bases from V and 8 bases from J, with 9 bases between. Per the germline V gene, CDR1 is SEHNR and CDR2 is FQNEAQ (reference sequence). The CDR3 length is 12 residues. This CDR3 reads CASSEAGEKLFF. CDR3 coding DNA: TGTGCCAGCAGCGAAGCAGGCGAAAAACTGTTTTTT. Using reference TRBV7-9 and TRBJ1-4 for the parts outside the CDR3, the full variable domain is DTGVSQNPRHKITKRGQNVTFRCDPISEHNRLYWYRQTLGQGPEFLTYFQNEAQLEKSRLLSDRFSAERPKGSFSTLEIQRTEQGDSAMYLCASSEAGEKLFFGSGTQLSVL.

This sequence joins TRBV12-3 or TRBV12-4 and TRBJ1-2; possibly TRBD1 for D (6 bases). V gave up 8 bases and J gave up 5 bases, with 9 bases separating them. This CDR3 is 11 amino acids long. The CDR3 is CASGQIYGYTF. The CDR3 region has the DNA TGTGCCAGCGGACAGATTTATGGCTACACCTTC.

The chain employs TRBV5-1 and TRBJ2-7; 9 bases fit TRBD1. The junction had 8 bases not matched to a gene; V was cut back by 4 bases and J by 6 bases. Germline CDR1 SGHRS, CDR2 YFSETQ. CDR3 size: 14 residues. CDR3 DNA: TGCGCCAGCAGCAGCCGAGGGACAGGGATCGAGCAGTACTTC. The encoded protein is CASSSRGTGIEQYF. The whole variable domain, filled in from reference TRBV5-1 and TRBJ2-7, reads KAGVTQTPRYLIKTRGQQVTLSCSPISGHRSVSWYQQTPGQGLQFLFEYFSETQRNKGNFPGRFSGRQFSNSRSEMNVSTLELGDSALYLCASSSRGTGIEQYFGPGTRLTVT.

The chain links TRBV12-3 or TRBV12-4 to TRBJ2-7, with D perhaps TRBD1 (6 bases). The ends were cut back, 4 bases at V and 3 bases at J, with 10 bases in the middle. This CDR3 region has 13 residues. In nucleotides, the CDR3 is TGTGCCAGCAGTTCCCGACAGGACTACGAGCAGTACTTC. Translated, it gives CASSSRQDYEQYF.

V is TRBV6-1 and J is TRBJ2-6, with TRBD1 matching 11 bases. CDR1 is MNHNS and CDR2 is SASEGT in the germline V gene. V shed 6 bases, J shed 1 base, and the junction held 5 bases outside the gene matches. CDR3 size: 17 residues. As DNA, the CDR3 is TGTGCCAGCAGCGGACAGGGGGCGCGGTCTGGGGCCAACGTCCTGACTTTC. This translates into CASSGQGARSGANVLTF.

This clonotype was observed a few times. The chain uses TRBV10-1 and TRBJ2-2; 8 nucleotides match TRBD1. This CDR3 is 13 amino acids long. In germline, CDR1 is WNHNN, CDR2 SYGVQD (reference sequence). Unmatched junction bases numbered 5, after V lost 7 bases and J lost 7 bases. The CDR3: CASNPGGGGELFF. The CDR3 DNA reads as TGCGCCAGCAACCCAGGGGGCGGCGGGGAGCTGTTTTTT.

This clonotype was picked up a small number of times. The gene calls are TRBV7-9 and TRBJ2-7; D might be TRBD2 (5 bases). V was trimmed by 2 bases and J by 0 bases, leaving 8 bases between them. Germline values: CDR1 SEHNR, CDR2 FQNEAQ (reference sequence). The CDR3 contains 14 residues. The DNA for the CDR3 is TGTGCCAGCAGCTTAACGGGGAGCTCCTACGAGCAGTACTTC. Amino acids: CASSLTGSSYEQYF.

The rearrangement joins TRBV24-1 to TRBJ2-1, with 8 bases that match TRBD2. The CDR3 runs 13 residues. CDR1 is KGHDR, CDR2 SFDVKD, per germline. V was pared by 5 bases and J by 6 bases, with 2 bases of the junction left unmatched. For the CDR3, the DNA is TGTGCCACCAGTGCGGCGGGGGGCAATGAGCAGTTCTTC. This encodes CATSAAGGNEQFF.

This clonotype was found a few times. This chain links TRBV7-2 with TRBJ2-5, with 11 bases fitting TRBD2. V trimming: 2 bases; J trimming: 5 bases; junction bases outside the gene matches: 10. Germline-derived CDR1 and CDR2 are SGHTA and FQGNSA. There are 17 residues in the CDR3. The CDR3 loop reads CASSLRGSGGAVETQYF. In nucleotides, the CDR3 is TGTGCCAGCAGCTTAAGAGGTAGCGGGGGGGCCGTGGAGACCCAGTACTTC.

The chain recombines TRBV27 with TRBJ2-5; D is undetermined. Germline lookup yields CDR1 MNHEY and CDR2 SMNVEV (reference sequence). The CDR3 covers 13 residues. V lost 6 bases and J lost 5, with 13 bases in between. CDR3 bases: TGTGCCAGCAGCTGGATGATGGGGGAGACCCAGTACTTC. Amino acid sequence: CASSWMMGETQYF.

This clonotype appeared a single time. V is TRBV28 and J is TRBJ2-3; no clear D. Trimming took off 6 bases at V and 7 bases at J, with 17 bases between the two ends. Germline CDR1 and CDR2: MDHEN and SYDVKM. CDR3 length: 14 residues. In nucleotides, the CDR3 is TGTGCCAGCAGCCCCCAGGCAGTCGTTTATACGCAGTATTTT. This gives the protein CASSPQAVVYTQYF.